The rows below give T cell receptor beta chains drawn from one sample of a study of beta chain features in type 1 diabetes. This table comes from immunoSEQ multiplex PCR, and its TCRdb copy is limited to in-frame clones, with some not included. The sample shows 200,000 to 300,000 clones, roughly 10% of them seen only once. The specimen was naive CD4+ T cells from blood. The source is a young man with type 1 diabetes. Both conserved end residues are trimmed from each CDR3. Size is stated for part of the rows, as once, few or many counts, or as a class when the clone is expanded.

>TRBJ1-1|few|TRBV11-2
ASRYRENTEAF
>TRBJ2-1|few|TRBV5-1
ASSLDIPGPEQF
>TRBJ2-5|few|TRBV7-2
ASSSRRSQETQY
>TRBJ2-1|few|TRBV25-1
ASSVSSSGQF
>TRBJ2-3|once|TRBV6-6
ASDTFTYTGKY
>TRBJ2-7|few|TRBV28
ASSLYTPGQVN
>TRBJ2-3|few|TRBV18
ASSPGQPRDTQY
>TRBJ2-7|few|TRBV4-2
ASSLQGFTYEQY
>TRBJ1-5|NA|TRBV27
ASSFRRDQPQH
>TRBJ1-1|NA|TRBV7-3
ASSVHQDTEAF
>TRBJ2-7|NA|TRBV5-1
ASSPGTALSSYEQY
>TRBJ2-3|NA|TRBV7-9
ASSQSPGRDTQY
>TRBJ2-7|few|TRBV30
AWSNGVEQY